This T cell receptor (beta chain) was sequenced for a study of shared clonotypes between healthy human individuals. Repertoires were generated with immunoSEQ multiplex PCR, while TCRdb's copy carries only in-frame clones and drops some. The table includes around 2,000,000 clones, 95% detected once. This sequence was found in a man aged 18-30 years in good health. What was sequenced was naive CD4+ T cells sorted from blood. The sample's subset: CD45RA+ positively selected.

The CDR3 sequence is CASSQEPGAPSGANVLTF. The DNA for the CDR3 is TGCGCCAGCAGCCAAGAGCCAGGGGCCCCTTCTGGGGCCAACGTCCTGACTTTC. The genes are TRBV4-3 and TRBJ2-6, with D perhaps TRBD1 (6 bases). The CDR3 sequence is 18 residues long. Per germline, CDR1 LGHNA and CDR2 YSLEER. Trimming left V 0 bases short and J 1 base short, with 13 bases between.